This TCR beta chain was recovered during a study of blood T cell repertoires in COVID-19. Study-level background: T cells, B-cell-depleted T cells, or PBMCs provided the cDNA or gDNA that served as material.

Per the study methods: Nucleated cell counts were estimated from reference gene primer amplification. Clones were read by immunoSEQ multiplex PCR, and TCRdb kept only the in-frame ones, dropping some. For V, J and clone size, that table is used; D and trimming come from the DNA. Found here are some 190,000 clones, roughly 88% of them singletons; the top ten hold 6.2%. This CDR3 comprises 20 residues. Germline loops: CDR1 MNHEY, CDR2 SVGEGT. Trimming at V came to 4 bases and at J to 0 bases, leaving 14 bases not matched to a gene. The chain has TRBV6-2 or TRBV6-3 and TRBJ2-1, with TRBD2 matching over 11 bases. The sequence came from a woman between 40 and 50 years old who had recovered from COVID-19. The specimen was peripheral blood. CDR3 bases: TGTGCCAGCAGTTTTATTTTACTAGCGGGAGCGGTGCGCTCCTACAATGAGCAGTTCTTC. It translates to CASSFILLAGAVRSYNEQFF.